This TCR beta chain came from a study of OX40 agonist ivuxolimab in advanced cancers. Trimming removed 6 bases from V and 11 bases from J; junction bases left unmatched: 6. The CDR3 runs to 11 residues. Germline-derived CDR1 and CDR2 are SNHLY and FYNNEI. Assay: immunoSEQ multiplex PCR; the TCRdb copy retains only in-frame clones and omits some. Among around 77,000 clones, nearly 90% were seen once, and the ten largest hold more than 2.5%. This specimen consisted of CD4+ or CD8+ T cells sorted from blood, obtained in a trial of the OX40 agonist ivuxolimab. The rearrangement uses TRBV2 and TRBJ1-1, with 7 bases lining up with TRBD1. The sequence derives from an adult with an advanced solid tumor such as melanoma, head and neck, liver or kidney cancer. CDR3 residues: CASRATGFAFF. The CDR3 nucleotides are TGTGCCAGCAGGGCGACAGGGTTCGCTTTCTTT.